This TCR beta chain was recovered during a study of cytomegalovirus exposure and HLA in healthy donors. Study-wide background: A later analysis reported the 120 or so validation repertoires used the same platform as the 666 first-cohort repertoires.

The study drew the donors from its approximately 130-subject validation cohort, separate from the approximately 690-subject first cohort. The study, taken as a whole, reports: The authors listed some 160 TCR beta chains as cytomegalovirus-associated. Cytomegalovirus status, reportedly, was diagnosed with high specificity and sensitivity by the classifier.

This CDR3 has 12 amino acids. Trimming took off 5 bases at V and 8 bases at J, with 12 bases between the two ends. CDR1 and CDR2 from the germline V gene are LGHNA and YSLEER. Some clones are missing from TCRdb's copy, which holds only in-frame ones; the method was immunoSEQ multiplex PCR. Of roughly 60,000 clones listed, more than 85% are singletons. With regard to this clone: Its target is unknown.

Sample: PBMCs. This chain joins TRBV4-3 and TRBJ1-2; D may be TRBD1 (5 bases). The origin of this receptor is a woman aged 30 to 39 in good health and CMV-seronegative. CDR3 amino acids: CASSLGGWGYTF. CDR3 coding DNA: TGCGCCAGCAGCTTGGGGGGGTGGGGCTACACCTTC.